The 9 T cell receptor beta chains below all came from one sample that was sequenced in a study of T cell changes during pregnancy in multiple sclerosis. Sequencing used immunoSEQ multiplex PCR; TCRdb keeps in-frame clones, though not all of them. The table has some 100,000 clones, approximately 92% seen once. This specimen was peripheral blood, taken in the second trimester of pregnancy. The receptors were sampled from a female donor with multiple sclerosis, enrolled in a pregnancy study.

This clone was seen once. The chain couples TRBV19 to TRBJ2-1; 11 nucleotides align to TRBD2. This CDR3 is 15 amino acids long. V lost 3 bases to trimming and J lost 4 bases; unmatched junction nucleotides: 2. The germline V gene encodes CDR1 LNHDA and CDR2 SQIVND (reference sequence). The CDR3 loop is CASSMGLAVYNEQFF. In DNA form, the CDR3 reads TGTGCCAGTAGTATGGGACTAGCGGTATACAATGAGCAGTTCTTC.

The genes are TRBV29-1 and TRBJ2-2, with 9 bases lining up with TRBD1. The length of the CDR3 is 14 residues. V lost 6 bases, J lost 4 bases, and 6 bases stayed unmatched. Germline CDR1 SQVTM, CDR2 ANQGSEA. CDR3 DNA sequence: TGCAGCGTACTACAGGGGGCCAGCACCGGGGAGCTGTTTTTT. Amino acid sequence: CSVLQGASTGELFF.

This sequence joins TRBV5-1 and TRBJ2-7; TRBD2 matches 13 bases. The V segment lost 4 bases and the J segment 2 bases; nucleotides outside the gene matches: 6. Germline CDR1 and CDR2: SGHRS and YFSETQ. The CDR3 covers 16 residues. CDR3 residues: CASSTGTSGIPYEQYF. For the CDR3, the DNA is TGCGCCAGCAGCACAGGGACTAGCGGGATTCCCTACGAGCAGTACTTC.

This clone has only one observation. This rearrangement joins TRBV28 to TRBJ1-5, with unresolved D. V lost 3 bases to trimming and J lost 4 bases, with 10 bases between them. Per the germline V gene, CDR1 is MDHEN and CDR2 is SYDVKM. The CDR3 is 14 residues long. The chain's CDR3 is CASSLGGGNQPQHF. The CDR3 bases are TGTGCCAGCAGTTTGGGTGGAGGTAATCAGCCCCAGCATTTT.

CDR3 region: CAWGGGVYEQYF. The DNA for the CDR3 is TGTGCCTGGGGTGGGGGGGTCTACGAGCAGTACTTC. The chain joins TRBV30 to TRBJ2-7; 7 positions agree with TRBD2. With V trimmed by 5 bases and J by 3 bases, 4 bases remained unmatched. This CDR3 has 12 amino acids. The germline CDR1 and CDR2 sequences are GTSNPN and SVGIG (reference sequence).

V is TRBV28 and J is TRBJ2-7, with TRBD2 matching over 8 bases. Per the germline V gene, CDR1 is MDHEN and CDR2 is SYDVKM. The CDR3 contains 13 residues. Unmatched junction bases numbered 4, after V lost 6 bases and J lost 3 bases. In DNA form, the CDR3 reads TGTGCCAGCAGACCGGGACTAGACTACGAGCAGTACTTC. This encodes CASRPGLDYEQYF.

V and J are TRBV29-1 and TRBJ2-3, with TRBD1 matching 9 bases. CDR1 SQVTM and CDR2 ANQGSEA come from the germline V gene. The V and J ends lost 4 bases and 1 base, in that order; junction bases with no gene match: 15. The CDR3 totals 18 residues. The CDR3 DNA reads as TGCAGCGTTGTCTTCTGGACAGGGGAGACCTTCGGCACAGATACGCAGTATTTT. Its protein is CSVVFWTGETFGTDTQYF.

This chain links TRBV18 with TRBJ1-5, with unresolved D. CDR1 is KGHSH and CDR2 is LQKENI in the germline V gene. V lost 2 bases and J 5 bases, leaving 4 bases between the germline ends. The CDR3 runs 12 residues. The CDR3, as DNA: TGTGCCAGCTCACCAACGGATCAGCCCCAGCATTTT. Its translation is CASSPTDQPQHF. The full variable domain, rest sourced from reference TRBV18 and TRBJ1-5, is NAGVMQNPRHLVRRRGQEARLRCSPMKGHSHVYWYRQLPEEGLKFMVYLQKENIIDESGMPKERFSAEFPKEGPSILRIQQVVRGDSAAYFCASSPTDQPQHFGDGTRLSIL.

J is TRBJ1-5 and V is TRBV7-2; D gene unclear. Trimming took 6 bases from V and 3 from J, leaving 15 bases between them. Germline V gene lookup returns CDR1 SGHTA and CDR2 FQGNSA. CDR3 length equals 15 residues. CDR3 DNA sequence: TGTGCCAGCAGTCTTTCACGACTTCACAATCAGCCCCAGCATTTT. Protein product: CASSLSRLHNQPQHF.